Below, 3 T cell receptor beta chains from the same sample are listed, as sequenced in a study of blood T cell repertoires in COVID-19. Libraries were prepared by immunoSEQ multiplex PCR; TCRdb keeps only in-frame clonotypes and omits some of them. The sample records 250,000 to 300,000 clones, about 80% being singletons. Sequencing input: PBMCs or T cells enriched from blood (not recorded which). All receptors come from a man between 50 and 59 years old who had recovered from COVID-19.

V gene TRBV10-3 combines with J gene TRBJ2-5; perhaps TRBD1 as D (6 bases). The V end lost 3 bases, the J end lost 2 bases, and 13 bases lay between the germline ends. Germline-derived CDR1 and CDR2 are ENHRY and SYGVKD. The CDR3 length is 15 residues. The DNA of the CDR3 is TGTGCCATCAGTGATTCTCGGACAGCTCAAGAGACCCAGTACTTC. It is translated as CAISDSRTAQETQYF.

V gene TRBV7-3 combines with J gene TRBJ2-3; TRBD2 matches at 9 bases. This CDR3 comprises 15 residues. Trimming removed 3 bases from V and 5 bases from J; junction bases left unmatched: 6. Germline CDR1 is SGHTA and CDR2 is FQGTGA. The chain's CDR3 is CASSLTAGGIDTQYF. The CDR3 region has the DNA TGTGCCAGCAGCTTGACAGCGGGGGGCATAGATACGCAGTATTTT.

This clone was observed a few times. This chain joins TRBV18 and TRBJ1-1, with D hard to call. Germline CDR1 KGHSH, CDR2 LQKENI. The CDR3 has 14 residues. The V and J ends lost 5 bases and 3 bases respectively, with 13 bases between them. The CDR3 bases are TGTGCCAGCTCATCTCAGTGGCAGGACACTGAAGCTTTCTTT. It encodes CASSSQWQDTEAFF.